The 2 T cell receptor beta chains presented below share a single source sample, sequenced in a study of blood T cell repertoires in COVID-19. Sequencing was performed with immunoSEQ multiplex PCR; in TCRdb, only in-frame clones are kept and a portion is missing. The sample yields fewer than 350,000 clones, 80% to 95% seen once. Sequenced input: PBMCs or T cells enriched from blood (not recorded which). Receptors originate from a man aged 35 to 55 who had been exposed to COVID-19.

J is TRBJ2-3 and V is TRBV6-1; D possibly corresponds to TRBD2 (7 bases). The CDR3 totals 17 residues. V gave up 1 base and J gave up 1 base, with 15 bases separating them. The V gene's germline CDR1 is MNHNS and CDR2 SASEGT. CDR3 nucleotides: TGTGCCAGCAGTGAAGAGGATGGGGGGGCGGGCACAGATACGCAGTATTTT. This sequence encodes CASSEEDGGAGTDTQYF.

V is TRBV5-4 and J is TRBJ2-1, with TRBD2 matching 9 bases. Germline trimming cut 4 bases from V and 0 bases from J; bases unmatched to any gene: 11. The CDR3 contains 18 residues. CDR1 and CDR2 from the germline V gene are SGHNT and YYREEE (reference sequence). Here the CDR3 reads CASSPGGAGGSSYNEQFF. Here the CDR3 DNA reads TGTGCCAGCAGCCCCGGGGGGGCGGGAGGGAGCTCCTACAATGAGCAGTTCTTC.